One and the same sample provided the 17 T cell receptor beta chains below, sequenced in a study of cytomegalovirus exposure and HLA in healthy donors (dated 2017 in TCRdb). Library preparation was by the immunoSEQ multiplex PCR assay. The multiplex PCR relied on a mix of 60 forward primers for TCR Vbeta segments and 13 reverse primers for TCR Jbeta segments. TCRdb holds this immuneACCESS table with in-frame rearrangements only. Some clones are missing; in checked studies, unresolved V genes explain under half, and the rest has no known cause. The table for this sample lists about 120,000 clones; approximately 80% of them were counted only once. Together, the top ten hold approximately 6.3% of the sample. Sequencing was done on a sample of PBMCs. The receptors were sampled from a man between 18 and 29 years old in good health and CMV-seropositive.

This chain uses TRBV28 with TRBJ1-2; tentatively, D is TRBD1 (5 bases). The CDR3 contains 13 residues. Trimming left V 5 bases short and J 5 bases short, with 12 bases between. The V gene's germline CDR1 is MDHEN and CDR2 SYDVKM. CDR3 bases: TGTGCCAGCAGTATCGGGACTCAGTATGGCTACACCTTC. Translating it yields CASSIGTQYGYTF.

V usage is TRBV5-6 and J usage is TRBJ1-6; 9 bases are shared with TRBD1. The CDR3 sequence is 14 residues long. After removal of 4 bases from V and 8 bases from J, the junction contained 4 bases not matched to a gene. CDR1 and CDR2 from the germline V gene are SGHDT and YYEEEE. The CDR3 reads CASSRGTGYSPLHF. The CDR3 DNA reads as TGTGCCAGCAGCCGTGGGACAGGGTATTCACCCCTCCACTTT.

The chain couples TRBV7-9 to TRBJ2-7; 7 bases line up with TRBD2. J gave up 3 bases and V 4 bases, and 12 bases lay outside the gene matches. Per germline, CDR1 SEHNR and CDR2 FQNEAQ (reference sequence). This CDR3 has 16 residues. The CDR3 nucleotides read TGTGCCAGCAGCTCTCAACCGGACTCGGGAGGCTACGAGCAGTACTTC. It codes for CASSSQPDSGGYEQYF.

This chain connects TRBV5-1 to TRBJ2-5; 7 bases align to TRBD2. This CDR3 comprises 14 residues. The V gene's germline CDR1 is SGHRS and CDR2 YFSETQ. Trimming took 2 bases from V and 5 from J; bases not matched to a gene: 6. Here the CDR3 reads CASSFSGAGETQYF. The DNA of the CDR3 is TGCGCCAGCAGCTTCAGCGGGGCGGGCGAGACCCAGTACTTC.

The V call is TRBV27, the J call TRBJ1-4; TRBD1 aligns across 7 bases. Germline assignment: CDR1 MNHEY and CDR2 SMNVEV (reference sequence). V gave up 5 bases and J gave up 2 bases; unmatched junction bases: 8. This CDR3 contains 16 residues. CDR3 in DNA: TGTGCCAGCAGTAGCCTCAGGGGGTTTACTAATGAAAAACTGTTTTTT. This gives the protein CASSSLRGFTNEKLFF.

The CDR3 spells CASSEDRGRGGYYGYTF. CDR3 nucleotide sequence: TGTGCCAGCAGTGAAGACAGGGGGCGCGGCGGCTACTATGGCTACACCTTC. The rearrangement uses TRBV6-1 and TRBJ1-2, with 9 bases matching TRBD1. V was clipped by 1 base and J by 3 bases; unmatched bases: 9. The CDR3 totals 17 residues. Per the germline V gene, CDR1 is MNHNS and CDR2 is SASEGT.

This chain's CDR3 is CASSPRDRYEQYF. The CDR3 nucleotides read TGCGCCAGCAGTCCACGGGACAGGTACGAGCAGTACTTC. This chain joins TRBV10-2 and TRBJ2-7; 8 bases agree with TRBD1. Trimming removed 5 bases from V and 4 bases from J; junction bases left unmatched: 4. The CDR3 length is 13 residues. In germline, CDR1 is WSHSY, CDR2 SAAADI.

This chain links TRBV27 with TRBJ2-1; D is perhaps TRBD2 (6 bases). V was shortened by 5 bases and J by 3 bases, with 14 bases between the two germline ends. Germline V gene data show CDR1 as MNHEY and CDR2 as SMNVEV (reference sequence). The CDR3 runs 15 residues. The CDR3 here is CASSLGTSVYNEQFF. CDR3 nucleotide sequence: TGTGCCAGCAGTCTCGGGACTTCAGTCTACAATGAGCAGTTCTTC.

The V gene is TRBV2, the J gene TRBJ1-2, with 8 bases that match TRBD1. Germline CDR1 and CDR2: SNHLY and FYNNEI. The CDR3 has 13 amino acids. The V segment lost 6 bases and the J segment 7 bases; nucleotides outside the gene matches: 7. The CDR3, as DNA: TGTGCCAGCAGGGCGGGACAGGAGCTTGGCTACACCTTC. Encoded protein: CASRAGQELGYTF.

About this clone: The junction departs from germline at one end; a sequencing error may be responsible. This sequence joins TRBV7-7 and TRBJ2-2; TRBD1 matches at 7 bases. The CDR3 length is 14 residues. Germline lookup yields CDR1 SSHAT and CDR2 FNYEAQ (reference sequence). This chain's CDR3 is CASSVGQSTGELFF. The CDR3 DNA reads as TGTGCTAGCAGCGTGGGACAGAGCACCGGGGAGCTGTTTTTT. Complete variable domain (other parts from reference TRBV7-7 and TRBJ2-2): GAGVSQSPRYKVTKRGQDVTLRCDPISSHATLYWYQQALGQGPEFLTYFNYEAQPDKSGLPSDRFSAERPEGSISTLTIQRTEQRDSAMYRCASSVGQSTGELFFGEGSRLTVL.

The rearrangement uses TRBV10-3 and TRBJ2-2, with a tentative D call TRBD2 (6 bases). Trimming stripped 6 bases from V and 4 bases from J, with 18 bases between. The CDR3 consists of 16 residues. Germline loops: CDR1 ENHRY, CDR2 SYGVKD. The CDR3 bases are TGTGCCATCAGGTACGCCGCGGGGCCGGGCACCGGGGAGCTGTTTTTT. Residues: CAIRYAAGPGTGELFF.

This clone was detected only once. The genes are TRBV9 and TRBJ1-4, with a tentative D call TRBD1 (5 bases). Trimming removed 0 bases at V and 11 bases at J, with 14 bases between. The CDR3 runs to 14 residues. The V gene's germline CDR1 is SGDLS and CDR2 YYNGEE. CDR3 sequence: CASSVARTGDKLFF. CDR3 DNA sequence: TGTGCCAGCAGCGTAGCTAGGACGGGGGATAAACTGTTTTTT.

This clone was observed a handful of times. The chain joins TRBV30 to TRBJ2-7; a weak D match, TRBD1 (5 bases). V lost 8 bases and J lost 6, with 20 bases in between. The CDR3 has 13 amino acids. The germline V gene encodes CDR1 GTSNPN and CDR2 SVGIG (reference sequence). The CDR3 region has the DNA TGTGCCGGAGAAAGGGGCTCCTGGGGCGAGCAGTACTTC. It specifies CAGERGSWGEQYF.

The V gene is TRBV4-2, the J gene TRBJ2-2, with 8 nucleotides matching TRBD2. Germline CDR1 reads LGHNA; CDR2 reads YNFKEQ. This CDR3 has 16 residues. Germline trimming cut 1 base from V and 3 bases from J; bases unmatched to any gene: 4. CDR3 sequence: CASSQGSGGYTGELFF. CDR3 bases: TGTGCCAGCAGCCAAGGCAGCGGGGGTTACACCGGGGAGCTGTTTTTT.

This chain joins TRBV6-6 and TRBJ1-2, with a possible D match to TRBD1 (6 bases). Germline assignment: CDR1 MNHNY and CDR2 SVGAGI (reference sequence). V shed 0 bases and J shed 4 bases, with 15 bases lying between them. The CDR3 covers 16 residues. CDR3 in DNA: TGTGCCAGCAGTTACTCGGGGGGGCCCAGGGGCTATGGCTACACCTTC. Its translation: CASSYSGGPRGYGYTF.

The CDR3 region has the DNA TGTGCCAGCAGCCGCGATTCCGGGACAGGGAAGTTGTCGGCTTTCTTT. Its protein product is CASSRDSGTGKLSAFF. The rearrangement links TRBV11-2 to TRBJ1-1, with 9 positions matching TRBD1. J gave up 11 bases and V 5 bases, and 18 bases lay outside the gene matches. Germline CDR1 SGHAT, CDR2 FQNNGV. This CDR3 region has 16 residues.

V and J are TRBV7-9 and TRBJ1-4; TRBD1 aligns across 8 bases. From germline, CDR1 is SEHNR and CDR2 FQNEAQ (reference sequence). The CDR3 runs 15 residues. Trimming removed 5 bases from V and 4 bases from J; junction bases left unmatched: 6. CDR3 coding DNA: TGTGCCAGCAGCAACAGACAGGGGCTTAATGAAAAACTGTTTTTT. This codes for CASSNRQGLNEKLFF.